This is a list of T cell receptor beta chains from one sample in a study of identical twins. Via MiXCR, TCRdb re-called the 5' RACE reads, giving one row per CDR3 protein. The table records roughly 690,000 distinct CDR3 sequences, approximately 22% of them present only once. These sequences were also reported in another study, on T cells expressing NK-cell markers.

Sequenced sample: PBMCs. These receptors all stem from a young woman in good health. CDR3s include the opening cysteine and the closing phenylalanine or tryptophan. Each record gives: V gene, CDR3 length, D gene, clone size, J gene, CDR3 protein, CDR3 DNA. A D gene is named only where the DNA matches it firmly. Clone size, where shown, is once, few, many, or a class for clones that have expanded.

v_call: TRBV4-1
cdr3_length: 15
d_call: .
clone_size: .
j_call: TRBJ2-5
cdr3_aa: CASSQDSGRKETEYF
cdr3_nt: TGCGCCAGCAGCCAAGATTCTGGCCGAAAAGAGACCGAGTACTTC

v_call: TRBV5-4
cdr3_length: 16
d_call: .
clone_size: .
j_call: TRBJ2-5
cdr3_aa: CASNNVRAGRPETQYF
cdr3_nt: TGTGCCAGCAATAACGTACGGGCGGGGCGACCAGAGACCCAGTACTTC

v_call: TRBV12-5
cdr3_length: 13
d_call: .
clone_size: .
j_call: TRBJ2-3
cdr3_aa: CASGLEVPDTQYF
cdr3_nt: TGTGCTAGTGGTTTGGAGGTCCCAGATACGCAGTATTTT

v_call: TRBV29-1
cdr3_length: 15
d_call: .
clone_size: few
j_call: TRBJ2-3
cdr3_aa: CSVEGGTYSTDTQYF
cdr3_nt: TGCAGCGTTGAGGGTGGGACGTATAGCACAGATACGCAGTATTTT

v_call: TRBV5-1
cdr3_length: 15
d_call: .
clone_size: .
j_call: TRBJ2-1
cdr3_aa: CASSEGSSSYNEQFF
cdr3_nt: TGCGCCAGCAGCGAGGGGTCGAGCTCCTACAATGAGCAGTTCTTC

v_call: TRBV30
cdr3_length: 15
d_call: .
clone_size: .
j_call: TRBJ2-4
cdr3_aa: CAWSSGTIAKNIQYF
cdr3_nt: TGTGCCTGGAGTTCAGGGACAATAGCCAAAAACATTCAGTACTTC

v_call: TRBV9
cdr3_length: 15
d_call: TRBD1
clone_size: .
j_call: TRBJ1-2
cdr3_aa: CASSPEVQGVYGYTF
cdr3_nt: TGTGCCAGCAGCCCCGAGGTACAGGGGGTGTATGGCTACACCTTC

v_call: TRBV6-5
cdr3_length: 13
d_call: .
clone_size: .
j_call: TRBJ1-2
cdr3_aa: CASNLVGNYGYTF
cdr3_nt: TGTGCCAGCAATTTAGTAGGGAACTATGGCTACACCTTC

v_call: TRBV27
cdr3_length: 14
d_call: .
clone_size: .
j_call: TRBJ2-3
cdr3_aa: CASGTSRWTDTQYF
cdr3_nt: TGTGCCAGCGGTACAAGCAGGTGGACAGATACGCAGTATTTT

v_call: TRBV19
cdr3_length: 15
d_call: TRBD1
clone_size: .
j_call: TRBJ1-1
cdr3_aa: CASTQRDRVATEAFF
cdr3_nt: TGTGCCAGTACCCAGCGGGACAGGGTGGCTACTGAAGCTTTCTTT

v_call: TRBV6-5
cdr3_length: 16
d_call: TRBD2
clone_size: .
j_call: TRBJ2-3
cdr3_aa: CASSWPSGVSTDTQYF
cdr3_nt: TGTGCCAGCAGTTGGCCTAGCGGGGTTAGCACAGATACGCAGTATTTT

v_call: TRBV18
cdr3_length: 14
d_call: .
clone_size: few
j_call: TRBJ1-6
cdr3_aa: CASSSNRVSSPLHF
cdr3_nt: TGTGCCAGCTCATCTAACAGGGTATCCTCACCCCTCCACTTT

v_call: TRBV20-1
cdr3_length: 15
d_call: TRBD1
clone_size: few
j_call: TRBJ1-3
cdr3_aa: CSASGDRVLGNTIYF
cdr3_nt: TGCAGTGCTAGTGGGGACAGGGTACTTGGAAACACCATATATTTT

v_call: TRBV7-2
cdr3_length: 15
d_call: .
clone_size: .
j_call: TRBJ2-5
cdr3_aa: CASSPTRAVQETQYF
cdr3_nt: TGTGCCAGCAGCCCCACCCGGGCCGTACAAGAGACCCAGTACTTC

v_call: TRBV7-9
cdr3_length: 15
d_call: .
clone_size: .
j_call: TRBJ2-6
cdr3_aa: CASSGGFSGANVLTF
cdr3_nt: TGTGCCAGCAGCGGAGGGTTCTCTGGGGCCAACGTCCTGACTTTC

v_call: TRBV9
cdr3_length: 15
d_call: .
clone_size: few
j_call: TRBJ2-3
cdr3_aa: CASATEAGRTDTQYF
cdr3_nt: TGTGCCAGCGCCACCGAGGCGGGAAGAACAGATACGCAGTATTTT

v_call: TRBV12-3/TRBV12-4
cdr3_length: 15
d_call: .
clone_size: .
j_call: TRBJ1-6
cdr3_aa: CASKGSHSYNSPLHF
cdr3_nt: TGTGCCAGCAAAGGGTCCCACTCCTATAATTCACCCCTCCACTTT

v_call: TRBV7-2
cdr3_length: 17
d_call: TRBD2
clone_size: .
j_call: TRBJ2-3
cdr3_aa: CASSRTGTSGGTDTQYF
cdr3_nt: TGTGCCAGCAGCCGAACCGGGACTAGCGGGGGCACAGATACGCAGTATTTT

v_call: TRBV20-1
cdr3_length: 14
d_call: TRBD1
clone_size: few
j_call: TRBJ1-6
cdr3_aa: CSARVFTGDSPLHF
cdr3_nt: TGCAGTGCTAGAGTATTCACAGGGGACTCACCCCTCCACTTT

v_call: TRBV5-1
cdr3_length: 17
d_call: TRBD2
clone_size: few
j_call: TRBJ2-3
cdr3_aa: CASSLAWSSGGTDTQYF
cdr3_nt: TGCGCCAGCAGCTTGGCCTGGAGTAGCGGGGGCACAGATACGCAGTATTTT

v_call: TRBV5-8
cdr3_length: 11
d_call: .
clone_size: .
j_call: TRBJ2-4
cdr3_aa: CASSEGRRAYF
cdr3_nt: TGTGCCAGCAGCGAGGGACGTCGCGCTTACTTC

v_call: TRBV2
cdr3_length: 14
d_call: .
clone_size: .
j_call: TRBJ2-3
cdr3_aa: CASSGGSHTDTQYF
cdr3_nt: TGTGCCAGCAGTGGGGGTTCCCACACAGATACGCAGTATTTT

v_call: TRBV20-1
cdr3_length: 13
d_call: TRBD1
clone_size: .
j_call: TRBJ2-1
cdr3_aa: CSAVRGLNNEQFF
cdr3_nt: TGCAGTGCCGTGAGGGGGCTAAACAATGAGCAGTTCTTC

v_call: TRBV24-1
cdr3_length: 17
d_call: TRBD1
clone_size: .
j_call: TRBJ2-2
cdr3_aa: CATSETAGQGLTGELFF
cdr3_nt: TGTGCCACCAGTGAAACTGCGGGACAGGGCCTCACCGGGGAGCTGTTTTTT